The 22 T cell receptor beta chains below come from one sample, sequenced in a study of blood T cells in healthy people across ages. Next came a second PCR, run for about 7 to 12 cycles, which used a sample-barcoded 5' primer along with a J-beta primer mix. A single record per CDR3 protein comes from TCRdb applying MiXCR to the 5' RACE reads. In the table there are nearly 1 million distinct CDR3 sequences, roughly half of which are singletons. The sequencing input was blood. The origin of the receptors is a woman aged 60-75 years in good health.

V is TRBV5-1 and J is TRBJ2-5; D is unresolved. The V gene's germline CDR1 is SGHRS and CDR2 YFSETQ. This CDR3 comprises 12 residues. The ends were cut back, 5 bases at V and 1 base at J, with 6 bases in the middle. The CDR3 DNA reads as TGCGCCAGCAGGGGCCTCCAAGAGACCCAGTACTTC. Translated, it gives CASRGLQETQYF.

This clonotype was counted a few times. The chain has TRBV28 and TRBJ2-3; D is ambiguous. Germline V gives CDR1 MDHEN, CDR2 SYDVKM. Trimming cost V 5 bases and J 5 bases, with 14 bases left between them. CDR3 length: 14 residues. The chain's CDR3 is CASSLPFPGDTQYF. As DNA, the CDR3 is TGTGCCAGCAGTCTTCCTTTTCCGGGAGATACGCAGTATTTT. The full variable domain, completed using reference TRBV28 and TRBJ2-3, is DVKVTQSSRYLVKRTGEKVFLECVQDMDHENMFWYRQDPGLGLRLIYFSYDVKMKEKGDIPEGYSVSREKKERFSLILESASTNQTSMYLCASSLPFPGDTQYFGPGTRLTVL.

DNA for the CDR3: TGCAGTGCTAGGATAGGACGCGGATACAGTGCATACGAGCAGTACTTC. Translated: CSARIGRGYSAYEQYF. The chain carries TRBV20-1 and TRBJ2-7; D unclear. CDR1 and CDR2 from the germline V gene are DFQATT and SNEGSKA (reference sequence). This CDR3 spans 16 amino acids. Trimming removed 3 bases from V and 4 bases from J, with 22 bases in between.

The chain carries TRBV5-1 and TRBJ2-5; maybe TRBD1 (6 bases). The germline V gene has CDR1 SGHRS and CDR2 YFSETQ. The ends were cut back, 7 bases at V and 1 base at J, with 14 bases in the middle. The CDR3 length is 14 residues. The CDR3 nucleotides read TGCGCCAGCGGGAATACAGGGACCCAAGAGACCCAGTACTTC. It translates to CASGNTGTQETQYF.

CDR3 loop: CATSDPNAEAFF. CDR3 coding DNA: TGTGCCACCAGTGATCCTAACGCTGAAGCTTTCTTT. The chain uses TRBV24-1 and TRBJ1-1; D unresolved. The CDR3 contains 12 residues. Germline loops: CDR1 KGHDR, CDR2 SFDVKD. Trimming removed 3 bases at V and 6 bases at J, with 7 bases between.

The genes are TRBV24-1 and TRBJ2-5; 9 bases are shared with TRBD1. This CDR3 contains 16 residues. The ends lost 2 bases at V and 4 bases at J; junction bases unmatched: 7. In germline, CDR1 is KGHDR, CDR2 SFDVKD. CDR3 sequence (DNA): TGTGCCACCAGTGATTCCGGGACAGGGAACCCAGAGACCCAGTACTTC. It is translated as CATSDSGTGNPETQYF.

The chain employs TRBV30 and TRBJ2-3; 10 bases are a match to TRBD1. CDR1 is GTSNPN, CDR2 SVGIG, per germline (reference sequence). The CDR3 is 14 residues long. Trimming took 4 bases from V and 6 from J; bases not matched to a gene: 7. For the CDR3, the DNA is TGTGCCTGGATCCCCGGGACAGGGGTGGATACGCAGTATTTT. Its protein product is CAWIPGTGVDTQYF. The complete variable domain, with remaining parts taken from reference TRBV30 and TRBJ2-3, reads SQTIHQWPATLVQPVGSPLSLECTVEGTSNPNLYWYRQAAGRGLQLLFYSVGIGQISSEVPQNLSASRPQDRQFILSSKKLLLSDSGFYLCAWIPGTGVDTQYFGPGTRLTVL.

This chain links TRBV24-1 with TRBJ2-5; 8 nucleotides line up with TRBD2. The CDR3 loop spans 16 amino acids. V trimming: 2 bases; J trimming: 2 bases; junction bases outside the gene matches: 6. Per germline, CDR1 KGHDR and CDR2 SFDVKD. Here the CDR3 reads CATSDYAGGRQETQYF. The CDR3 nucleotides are TGTGCCACCAGTGATTATGCGGGAGGTCGGCAAGAGACCCAGTACTTC.

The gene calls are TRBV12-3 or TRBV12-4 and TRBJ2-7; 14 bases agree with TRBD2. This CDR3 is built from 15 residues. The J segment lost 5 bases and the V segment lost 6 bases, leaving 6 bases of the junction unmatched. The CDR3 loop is CASRPKGLAGDEQYF. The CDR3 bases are TGTGCCAGCAGACCAAAGGGACTAGCGGGAGACGAGCAGTACTTC.

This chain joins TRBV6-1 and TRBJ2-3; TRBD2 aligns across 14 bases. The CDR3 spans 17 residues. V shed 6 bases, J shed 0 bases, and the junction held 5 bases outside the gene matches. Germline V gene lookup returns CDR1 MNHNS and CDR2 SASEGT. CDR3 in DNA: TGTGCCAGCAGGAGACTAGCGGGAGGGCTTAGCACAGATACGCAGTATTTT. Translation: CASRRLAGGLSTDTQYF.

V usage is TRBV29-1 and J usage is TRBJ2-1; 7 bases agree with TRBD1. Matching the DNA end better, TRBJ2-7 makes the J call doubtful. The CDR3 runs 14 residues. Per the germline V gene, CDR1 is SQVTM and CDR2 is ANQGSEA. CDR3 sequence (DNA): TGCAGCGTTGAAGTCCGGGACAGATACAATGAGCAGTACTTC. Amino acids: CSVEVRDRYNEQYF.

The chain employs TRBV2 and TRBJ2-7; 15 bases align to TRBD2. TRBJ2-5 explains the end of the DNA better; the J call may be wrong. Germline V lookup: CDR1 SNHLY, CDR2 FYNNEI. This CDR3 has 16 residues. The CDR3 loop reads CASSGLAGGPRETQYF. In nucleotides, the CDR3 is TGTGCCAGCAGCGGACTAGCGGGGGGGCCCAGGGAGACCCAGTACTTC.

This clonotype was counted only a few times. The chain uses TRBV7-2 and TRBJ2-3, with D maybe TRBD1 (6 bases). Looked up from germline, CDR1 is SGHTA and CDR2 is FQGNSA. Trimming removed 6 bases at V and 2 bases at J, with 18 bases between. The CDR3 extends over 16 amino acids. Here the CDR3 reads CASRPGKGVYTDTQYF. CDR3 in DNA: TGTGCCAGCAGACCCGGGAAGGGGGTGTACACAGATACGCAGTATTTT.

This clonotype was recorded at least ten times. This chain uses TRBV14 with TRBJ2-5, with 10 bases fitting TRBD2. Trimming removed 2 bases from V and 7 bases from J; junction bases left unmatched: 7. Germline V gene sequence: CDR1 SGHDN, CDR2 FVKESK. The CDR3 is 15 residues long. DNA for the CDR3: TGTGCCAGCAGCCAACCCACCAGCGGGAGGGGGACCCAGTACTTC. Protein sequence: CASSQPTSGRGTQYF.

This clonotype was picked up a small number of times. The CDR3: CASSPRRGVGELFF. The CDR3 DNA sequence: TGTGCCAGCAGCCCCCGTAGGGGGGTCGGGGAGCTGTTTTTT. This chain links TRBV5-6 with TRBJ2-2, with D perhaps being TRBD1 or TRBD2 (6 bases each). Germline-derived CDR1 and CDR2 are SGHDT and YYEEEE. V was cut by 4 bases and J by 7 bases, with 14 bases left in between. CDR3 length: 14 residues.

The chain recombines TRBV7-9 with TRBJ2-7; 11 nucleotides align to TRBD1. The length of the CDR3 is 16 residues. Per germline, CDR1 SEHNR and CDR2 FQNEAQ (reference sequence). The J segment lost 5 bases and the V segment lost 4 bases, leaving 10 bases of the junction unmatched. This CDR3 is CASSSGTGGNQDEQYF. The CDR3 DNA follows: TGTGCCAGCAGCTCCGGGACAGGGGGGAATCAAGACGAGCAGTACTTC.

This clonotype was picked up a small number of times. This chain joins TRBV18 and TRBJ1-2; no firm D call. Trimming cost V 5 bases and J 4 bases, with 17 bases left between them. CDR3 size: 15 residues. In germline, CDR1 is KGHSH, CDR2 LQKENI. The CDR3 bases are TGTGCCAGCTCATTTGATGGGCCCGCGATCTATGGCTACACCTTC. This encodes CASSFDGPAIYGYTF.

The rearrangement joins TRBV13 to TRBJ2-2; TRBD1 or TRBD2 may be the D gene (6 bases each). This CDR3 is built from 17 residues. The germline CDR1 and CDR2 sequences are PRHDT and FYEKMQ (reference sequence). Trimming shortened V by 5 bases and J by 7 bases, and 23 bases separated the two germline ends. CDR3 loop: CASSPETSGGRIGELFF. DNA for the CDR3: TGTGCCAGCAGCCCGGAAACGAGTGGGGGGCGGATCGGGGAGCTGTTTTTT.

The CDR3 DNA reads as TGTGCCAGCAGCTTAGAACAGGGTCAAGAGACCCAGTACTTC. Amino acids: CASSLEQGQETQYF. This sequence joins TRBV7-2 and TRBJ2-5; possible D gene TRBD1, 6 bases. CDR1 is SGHTA and CDR2 is FQGNSA in the germline V gene. The CDR3 sequence is 14 residues long. The V end lost 1 base, the J end lost 2 bases, and 8 bases lay between the germline ends.

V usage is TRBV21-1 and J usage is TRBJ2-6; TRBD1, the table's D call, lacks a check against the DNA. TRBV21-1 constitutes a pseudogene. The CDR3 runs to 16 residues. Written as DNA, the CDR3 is TGTGCCAGCAGCGGCCGGGACAGGGAAATTCGGAACGTCCTGACTTTC. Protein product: CASSGRDREIRNVLTF.

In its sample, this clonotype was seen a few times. CDR3 sequence: CSARQPRTEEQYF. CDR3 coding DNA: TGCAGTGCTCGACAACCGAGGACAGAGGAGCAGTACTTC. The chain joins TRBV20-1 to TRBJ2-7; perhaps TRBD1 as D (6 bases). Germline values: CDR1 DFQATT, CDR2 SNEGSKA (reference sequence). V lost 5 bases and J lost 7, with 18 bases in between. The CDR3 is made up of 13 amino acids.

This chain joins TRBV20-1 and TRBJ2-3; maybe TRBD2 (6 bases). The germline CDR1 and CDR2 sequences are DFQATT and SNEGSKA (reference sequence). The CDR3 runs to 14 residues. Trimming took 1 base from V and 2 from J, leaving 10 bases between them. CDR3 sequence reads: CSARVAGITDTQYF. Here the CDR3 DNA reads TGCAGTGCTAGAGTTGCGGGAATCACAGATACGCAGTATTTT.